These 25 T cell receptor beta chains originate from one sample sequenced in a study of cytomegalovirus exposure and HLA in healthy donors. Produced via immunoSEQ multiplex PCR; TCRdb's table is partial and in-frame only. The data hold some 72,000 clones, with almost 97% observed a single time. Source material: PBMCs. The receptor source for this set is a man aged 18 to 30 in good health and CMV-seropositive.

The chain is built from TRBV7-9 and TRBJ1-1; TRBD1 is a possible D gene (5 bases). The CDR3 has 14 amino acids. Germline V lookup: CDR1 SEHNR, CDR2 FQNEAQ (reference sequence). Trimming left V 1 base short and J 1 base short, with 7 bases between. CDR3 DNA sequence: TGTGCCAGCAGCTTAGTGGGGCCGAACACTGAAGCTTTCTTT. Translated: CASSLVGPNTEAFF.

The V and J genes are TRBV7-9 and TRBJ2-1; TRBD2 agrees at 12 bases. CDR3 length: 16 residues. Germline V gene data show CDR1 as SEHNR and CDR2 as FQNEAQ (reference sequence). J was trimmed by 9 bases and V by 5 bases; bases with no gene match: 11. This CDR3 is CASSPSGRGVVGEQFF. The CDR3, as DNA: TGTGCCAGCAGCCCTAGCGGGAGGGGGGTAGTAGGTGAGCAGTTCTTC.

This sequence joins TRBV5-1 and TRBJ1-1, with D tentatively TRBD1 (5 bases). V was pared by 1 base and J by 5 bases, with 12 bases between. Germline CDR1 reads SGHRS; CDR2 reads YFSETQ. The CDR3 spans 14 residues. The CDR3 coding sequence is TGCGCCAGCAGCTTGTACCGGGGGGGGACTGAAGCTTTCTTT. Protein: CASSLYRGGTEAFF.

The chain recombines TRBV11-2 with TRBJ2-7, with a possible D match to TRBD2 (6 bases). The CDR3 spans 16 residues. The germline CDR1 and CDR2 sequences are SGHAT and FQNNGV. V was cut by 7 bases and J by 7 bases, with 26 bases left in between. CDR3 sequence reads: CASTRGLGTSSREQYF. CDR3 coding DNA: TGTGCCAGCACCCGGGGGTTGGGGACTTCCTCGCGGGAGCAGTACTTC.

This sequence joins TRBV11-2 and TRBJ2-1; a weak D match, TRBD1 (6 bases). Germline loops: CDR1 SGHAT, CDR2 FQNNGV. V shed 4 bases and J shed 2 bases, with 12 bases lying between them. The CDR3 length is 15 residues. The CDR3 is CASSSPRTAYNEQFF. The DNA for the CDR3 is TGTGCCAGCAGCTCCCCCCGGACAGCCTACAATGAGCAGTTCTTC.

The gene calls are TRBV5-1 and TRBJ1-3; TRBD1 is a possible D gene (6 bases). Germline CDR1 reads SGHRS; CDR2 reads YFSETQ. The germline V and J ends were trimmed by 0 bases and 0 bases, with 10 bases remaining between them. The CDR3 is 16 amino acids. The CDR3 spells CASSLAGALSGNTIYF. The CDR3 coding sequence is TGCGCCAGCAGCTTGGCAGGGGCTCTCTCTGGAAACACCATATATTTT.

This sequence joins TRBV30 and TRBJ2-3, with TRBD1 matching over 8 bases. This CDR3 contains 12 residues. Germline V gene lookup returns CDR1 GTSNPN and CDR2 SVGIG (reference sequence). The ends lost 7 bases at V and 3 bases at J; junction bases unmatched: 3. The CDR3 here is CASGQGTDTQYF. CDR3 bases: TGTGCCTCCGGACAGGGAACAGATACGCAGTATTTT.

The rearrangement joins TRBV30 to TRBJ1-1; maybe TRBD1 (5 bases). This CDR3 has 12 amino acids. The germline CDR1 and CDR2 sequences are GTSNPN and SVGIG (reference sequence). With 4 bases removed from V and 3 bases from J, the gap between germline ends came to 9 bases. The CDR3 coding sequence is TGTGCCTGGACAGGGCAGTACACTGAAGCTTTCTTT. It codes for CAWTGQYTEAFF. The full variable domain, its missing parts supplied by reference TRBV30 and TRBJ1-1, is SQTIHQWPATLVQPVGSPLSLECTVEGTSNPNLYWYRQAAGRGLQLLFYSVGIGQISSEVPQNLSASRPQDRQFILSSKKLLLSDSGFYLCAWTGQYTEAFFGQGTRLTVV.

The chain links TRBV7-9 to TRBJ2-1; TRBD2 agrees at 13 bases. This CDR3 spans 17 amino acids. V gave up 8 bases and J gave up 8 bases; unmatched junction bases: 15. In germline, CDR1 is SEHNR, CDR2 FQNEAQ (reference sequence). The CDR3 here is CASGALAGGPGHHEQFF. In nucleotides, the CDR3 is TGTGCCAGCGGGGCACTAGCGGGAGGGCCGGGTCACCATGAGCAGTTCTTC.

The gene calls are TRBV10-2 and TRBJ2-4; no definite D call. The CDR3 runs 13 residues. CDR1 and CDR2 (germline): WSHSY, SAAADI. V shed 9 bases and J shed 0 bases, with 9 bases lying between them. CDR3 DNA sequence: TGCGCCAGTTCCTTACTAGCCAAAAACATTCAGTACTTC. This gives the protein CASSLLAKNIQYF.

The gene calls are TRBV9 and TRBJ2-3; TRBD1 matches at 10 bases. J lost 3 bases, V lost 3 bases, and 4 bases had no gene match. Germline CDR1 SGDLS, CDR2 YYNGEE. CDR3 length: 15 amino acids. CDR3: CASSEGTGATDTQYF. The CDR3 region has the DNA TGTGCCAGCAGCGAAGGGACAGGGGCGACAGATACGCAGTATTTT.

This chain links TRBV19 with TRBJ2-1, with a weak D call TRBD2 (5 bases). Trimming left V 4 bases short and J 8 bases short, with 12 bases between. CDR1 and CDR2 from the germline V gene are LNHDA and SQIVND (reference sequence). There are 13 residues in the CDR3. CDR3 DNA: TGTGCCAGTAGTAGGGGAACTAGGGATGAGCAGTTCTTC. Translation: CASSRGTRDEQFF.

The chain employs TRBV27 and TRBJ1-2; 10 positions agree with TRBD1. With V trimmed by 4 bases and J by 4 bases, 6 bases remained unmatched. Per germline, CDR1 MNHEY and CDR2 SMNVEV (reference sequence). The CDR3 loop spans 15 amino acids. The CDR3 nucleotides read TGTGCCAGCAGTTCACCTGACAGGGGGCTCTATGGCTACACCTTC. Protein sequence: CASSSPDRGLYGYTF.

The CDR3, as DNA: TGTGCCAGCAGTTTCGAGGTTGAAGCTTTCTTT. Translation gives CASSFEVEAFF. V usage is TRBV28 and J usage is TRBJ1-1; D is unclear. CDR1 and CDR2 (germline): MDHEN, SYDVKM. The germline V and J ends were trimmed by 3 bases and 7 bases, with 6 bases remaining between them. The CDR3 extends over 11 amino acids.

The V gene is TRBV13, the J gene TRBJ1-2, with 8 bases matching TRBD1. The V segment lost 1 base and the J segment 8 bases; nucleotides outside the gene matches: 9. From germline, CDR1 is PRHDT and CDR2 FYEKMQ (reference sequence). CDR3 size: 15 residues. CDR3 loop: CASSLEAGGDLGYTF. Written as DNA, the CDR3 is TGTGCCAGCAGCTTAGAAGCAGGGGGCGACTTGGGCTACACCTTC.

This chain joins TRBV7-3 and TRBJ2-2; TRBD2 might be the D (6 bases). This CDR3 is 15 amino acids long. Germline V gene sequence: CDR1 SGHTA, CDR2 FQGTGA. V lost 5 bases, J lost 1 base, and 11 bases lay in between. The CDR3 nucleotides are TGTGCCAGCAGCCCGGGACTGCAGAACACCGGGGAGCTGTTTTTT. Its translation: CASSPGLQNTGELFF. Full variable domain (rest looked up from reference TRBV7-3 and TRBJ2-2): GAGVSQTPSNKVTEKGKYVELRCDPISGHTALYWYRQSLGQGPEFLIYFQGTGAADDSGLPNDRFFAVRPEGSVSTLKIQRTERGDSAVYLCASSPGLQNTGELFFGEGSRLTVL.

V usage is TRBV6-1 and J usage is TRBJ2-7; TRBD2 agrees at 7 bases. The germline CDR1 and CDR2 sequences are MNHNS and SASEGT. J was trimmed by 2 bases and V by 0 bases; bases with no gene match: 4. The CDR3 has 15 residues. CDR3 region: CASSEAPSGTYEQYF. CDR3 sequence (DNA): TGTGCCAGCAGTGAAGCCCCTAGCGGAACCTACGAGCAGTACTTC.

This chain links TRBV19 with TRBJ2-1; 7 nucleotides agree with TRBD2. V dropped 4 bases and J dropped 2; count of bases not matched to a gene: 2. The germline V gene has CDR1 LNHDA and CDR2 SQIVND (reference sequence). The CDR3 totals 14 residues. The CDR3 nucleotides are TGTGCCAGTAGTACTAGCGGTCCCTACAATGAGCAGTTCTTC. Its protein product is CASSTSGPYNEQFF.

The chain couples TRBV7-8 to TRBJ2-1, with TRBD2 identical over 13 bases. The CDR3 is made up of 17 amino acids. Germline V gene data show CDR1 as SGHVS and CDR2 as FQNEAQ. The V and J ends lost 5 bases and 0 bases, in that order; junction bases with no gene match: 4. DNA of the CDR3: TGTGCCAGCAGCAAACGACTAGCGGGGGGCTCCTACAATGAGCAGTTCTTC. It yields the protein CASSKRLAGGSYNEQFF.

The rearrangement joins TRBV6-5 to TRBJ2-1; D is perhaps TRBD2 (6 bases). CDR1 and CDR2 from the germline V gene are MNHEY and SVGAGI. Trimming left V 10 bases short and J 6 bases short, with 16 bases between. The CDR3 sequence is 13 residues long. The CDR3 sequence: CATQEGLGNEQFF. Here the CDR3 DNA reads TGTGCCACCCAGGAGGGTCTTGGCAATGAGCAGTTCTTC.

The J gene is TRBJ1-1, the V gene TRBV7-9, with D perhaps TRBD1 (6 bases). The CDR3 runs 12 residues. The V end was cut by 3 bases, the J end by 9 bases, with 11 bases between. Germline CDR1 is SEHNR and CDR2 is FQNEAQ (reference sequence). CDR3 protein: CASSFRGRQAFF. The CDR3 coding sequence is TGTGCCAGCAGCTTCAGGGGTCGGCAAGCTTTCTTT.

This chain joins TRBV28 and TRBJ1-5; no definite D call. V shed 6 bases and J shed 0 bases, with 15 bases lying between them. Looked up from germline, CDR1 is MDHEN and CDR2 is SYDVKM. The CDR3 spans 16 residues. In DNA form, the CDR3 reads TGTGCCAGCAGCGCTACCCTGGTTTATAGCAATCAGCCCCAGCATTTT. Protein product: CASSATLVYSNQPQHF.

V is TRBV5-1 and J is TRBJ2-7; 7 nucleotides match TRBD2. The CDR3 covers 15 residues. Germline CDR1 is SGHRS and CDR2 is YFSETQ. V was clipped by 0 bases and J by 1 base; unmatched bases: 4. CDR3 nucleotide sequence: TGCGCCAGCAGCTTGGCTTGGGGGGGATCCTACGAGCAGTACTTC. Amino acid sequence: CASSLAWGGSYEQYF.

The gene calls are TRBV30 and TRBJ2-2; 9 bases fit TRBD2. The V segment lost 4 bases and the J segment 4 bases; nucleotides outside the gene matches: 7. The CDR3 length is 15 residues. Germline V gives CDR1 GTSNPN, CDR2 SVGIG (reference sequence). The CDR3 is CAWNILAGGTGELFF. The CDR3 DNA follows: TGTGCCTGGAACATACTAGCGGGCGGCACCGGGGAGCTGTTTTTT.

V gene TRBV11-2 combines with J gene TRBJ1-2, with a weak D call TRBD1 (5 bases). Germline-derived CDR1 and CDR2 are SGHAT and FQNNGV. CDR3 length: 9 residues. The V and J ends lost 8 bases and 8 bases respectively, with 6 bases between them. The CDR3 DNA is TGTGCCAGCCAGGGCGGCTACACCTTC. Protein sequence: CASQGGYTF.